These 10 T cell receptor beta chains were sequenced from one sample in a study of cytomegalovirus exposure and HLA in healthy donors. Method: immunoSEQ multiplex PCR; TCRdb's copy keeps in-frame clones and lacks some. The data contain about 330,000 clones, just over 85% of them seen just once; the ten biggest clones take up about 0.91%. The specimen sequenced was PBMCs. The receptors come from a young woman in good health and CMV-seronegative.

This chain joins TRBV29-1 and TRBJ2-2, with D possibly matching TRBD1 (6 bases). From germline, CDR1 is SQVTM and CDR2 ANQGSEA. This CDR3 has 16 amino acids. Deletions cut 7 bases from V and 0 bases from J, with 18 bases between. CDR3 nucleotides: TGCAGCGCGAGGGCCCCGGGACAAACGAACACCGGGGAGCTGTTTTTT. Its protein is CSARAPGQTNTGELFF.

As DNA, the CDR3 is TGTGCCAGCAGCCAAGATCCGGACAATGAGCAGTTCTTC. Protein: CASSQDPDNEQFF. This chain joins TRBV4-2 and TRBJ2-1; D uncertain. V shed 0 bases and J shed 5 bases, with 5 bases lying between them. Germline V CDR1 and CDR2: LGHNA, YNFKEQ. The CDR3 consists of 13 residues.

V gene TRBV27 combines with J gene TRBJ2-5, with TRBD2 matching 9 bases. The CDR3 length is 12 residues. Germline CDR1 reads MNHEY; CDR2 reads SMNVEV (reference sequence). The J segment lost 7 bases and the V segment lost 4 bases, leaving 1 base of the junction unmatched. The DNA of the CDR3 is TGTGCCAGCAGTTCAGCGGGGGGGACCCAGTACTTC. Its protein is CASSSAGGTQYF.

About this clone itself: At one boundary the junction diverges from the germline segment, which might be a read error. The chain combines TRBV7-6 with TRBJ1-4; no clear D. The CDR3 loop spans 14 amino acids. The germline V gene encodes CDR1 SGHVS and CDR2 FNYEAQ. CDR3 sequence reads: CASSLGGESETLFF. The CDR3, as DNA: TGTGCCAGCAGCTTAGGAGGCGAATCGGAAACACTGTTTTTT.

This clone has only a few counts. The genes are TRBV9 and TRBJ2-1, with TRBD2 matching over 8 bases. Trimming at V came to 0 bases and at J to 0 bases, leaving 11 bases not matched to a gene. CDR3 size: 19 residues. CDR1 and CDR2 from the germline V gene are SGDLS and YYNGEE. This CDR3 is CASSVAVVAGFTSYNEQFF. In DNA form, the CDR3 reads TGTGCCAGCAGCGTAGCCGTTGTAGCGGGATTTACCTCCTACAATGAGCAGTTCTTC.

This chain uses TRBV2 with TRBJ2-7, with 9 bases that match TRBD1. The CDR3 consists of 15 residues. Germline V gives CDR1 SNHLY, CDR2 FYNNEI. V shed 6 bases and J 3 bases; nucleotides not matched to a gene: 9. The CDR3 coding sequence is TGTGCCAGCAGAGGCGCCGGGACAGGGCACTACGAGCAGTACTTC. Its translation is CASRGAGTGHYEQYF.

This chain joins TRBV2 and TRBJ2-3; 11 nucleotides match TRBD2. V was clipped by 4 bases and J by 2 bases; unmatched bases: 2. This CDR3 is built from 15 residues. CDR1 and CDR2 (germline): SNHLY, FYNNEI. CDR3 region: CASSGTSGFTDTQYF. The CDR3 nucleotides are TGTGCCAGCAGTGGGACTAGCGGGTTCACAGATACGCAGTATTTT.

V gene TRBV4-3 combines with J gene TRBJ2-1; D is ambiguous. Germline V gene data show CDR1 as LGHNA and CDR2 as YSLEER. V was shortened by 0 bases and J by 0 bases, with 6 bases between the two germline ends. The CDR3 extends over 15 amino acids. CDR3 in amino acids: CASSQEESSYNEQFF. The CDR3 DNA is TGCGCCAGCAGCCAAGAGGAGAGCTCCTACAATGAGCAGTTCTTC.

The CDR3 sequence is CASSHPPGEQYF. DNA of the CDR3: TGCGCCAGCAGCCACCCCCCGGGAGAGCAGTACTTC. The V call is TRBV4-1, the J call TRBJ2-7; D possibly corresponds to TRBD2 (5 bases). The V gene's germline CDR1 is MGHRA and CDR2 YSYEKL. This CDR3 spans 12 amino acids. V was pared by 3 bases and J by 7 bases, with 10 bases between.

The chain carries TRBV6-5 and TRBJ2-2; TRBD1 matches at 7 bases. CDR1 MNHEY and CDR2 SVGAGI come from the germline V gene. The V segment lost 6 bases and the J segment 4 bases; nucleotides outside the gene matches: 2. This CDR3 has 13 residues. The CDR3 is CASRRDSTGELFF. For the CDR3, the DNA is TGTGCCAGCAGACGGGACAGCACCGGGGAGCTGTTTTTT.